The text below deals with one T cell receptor beta chain. Primers used for first-strand cDNA, a TRAV- and TRBV-specific set, covered both alpha and beta chains. Using a constant-region primer together with a V-primer adapter, TCRs were subjected to 15 to 20 PCR cycles of amplification. MiXCR, run by TCRdb on the reads, gives a single entry per CDR3 protein. The repertoire holds approximately 80,000 distinct CDR3 sequences, with less than 20% as singletons. The source of the sample is a study of low-dose radiotherapy and immunotherapy resistance in tumors. Study context: While receiving nivolumab 240 mg every two weeks, patients also received ipilimumab 1 mg/kg every six weeks, both intravenously.

Time point noted: after trial treatment. Treatment meaning: LDRT plus nivolumab, ipilimumab, low-dose cyclophosphamide and aspirin (RACIN trial). The J segment lost 0 bases and the V segment lost 5 bases, leaving 8 bases of the junction unmatched. The CDR3 is made up of 16 amino acids. The germline CDR1 and CDR2 sequences are LNHDA and SQIVND (reference sequence). The chain joins TRBV19 to TRBJ2-7; TRBD1 aligns across 9 bases. The specimen comprised PBMCs, sampled after low-dose radiotherapy plus immunotherapy. The receptor comes from a male donor with prostate cancer. The DNA of the CDR3 is TGTGCCAGTAGTCTGCGCGGGACAGGGAGCTCCTACGAGCAGTACTTC. It translates to CASSLRGTGSSYEQYF.